Listed below are T cell receptor beta chains from one sample, sequenced in a study of human T cells and chemical hapten exposure. TCRdb used MiXCR to reprocess the RACE reads, holding one entry per CDR3 protein. The sample has 180,000 or so distinct CDR3 sequences; roughly 15% are singletons. This material consisted of whole blood, taken in connection with sensitization to the hapten diphenylcyclopropenone (DPC). The receptors derive from a woman aged 25 to 45 with alopecia areata. Some clones in this sample may be carry-over from other donors' samples. Both conserved end residues are part of each CDR3. The D gene is left open where the match is weak. Clone sizes are given selectively: once, few, many, or a class where the clone is expanded.

V	J	D	size	CDR3	DNA
TRBV20-1	TRBJ2-4	.	few	CSAMFGVAVKNIQYF	TGCAGTGCTATGTTTGGGGTAGCGGTTAAAAACATTCAGTACTTC
TRBV19	TRBJ1-5	.	.	CASSPRQISASNQPQHF	TGTGCCAGTAGTCCCCGACAGATATCGGCTAGCAATCAGCCCCAGCATTTT
TRBV9	TRBJ2-1	.	many	CASSVDLYNEQFF	TGTGCCAGCAGCGTAGACTTGTACAATGAGCAGTTCTTC
TRBV28	TRBJ1-3	TRBD1	.	CASSSNRGAGNTIYF	TGTGCCAGCAGTAGCAACAGGGGTGCAGGAAACACCATATATTTT
TRBV12-3/TRBV12-4	TRBJ1-1	.	many	CASSSILVGIPNTEAFF	TGTGCCAGCAGTTCCATTTTAGTCGGCATTCCGAACACTGAAGCTTTCTTT
TRBV9	TRBJ2-7	TRBD1	many	CASSPKTGGYEQYF	TGTGCCAGCAGCCCTAAGACAGGGGGCTACGAGCAGTACTTC
TRBV24-1	TRBJ1-5	.	many	CATSSARGNQPQHF	TGTGCCACCAGTTCGGCCCGGGGCAATCAGCCCCAGCATTTT
TRBV9	TRBJ2-1	TRBD2	few	CASSRTSGGSYNEQFF	TGTGCCAGCAGTCGTACTAGCGGGGGCTCCTACAATGAGCAGTTCTTC
TRBV29-1	TRBJ2-3	.	many	CSVQWVTDTQYF	TGCAGCGTTCAGTGGGTCACAGATACGCAGTATTTT
TRBV28	TRBJ2-3	TRBD2	.	CASRRGLADTQYF	TGTGCCAGCAGACGCGGACTAGCAGATACGCAGTATTTT
TRBV4-3	TRBJ2-2	.	many	CASSGGFGELFF	TGCGCCAGCAGCGGGGGGTTCGGGGAGCTGTTTTTT
TRBV2	TRBJ2-3	.	.	CASSVRDTQYF	TGTGCCAGCAGTGTTCGGGATACGCAGTATTTT
TRBV28	TRBJ2-1	TRBD2	.	CASTGAGGSYNEQFF	TGTGCCAGCACTGGGGCGGGAGGATCCTACAATGAGCAGTTCTTC
TRBV7-8	TRBJ1-5	.	few	CASSSRRTAYSNQPQHF	TGTGCCAGCAGCTCCCGGAGGACGGCTTATAGCAATCAGCCCCAGCATTTT
TRBV5-1	TRBJ2-6	.	many	CASSLTALSGANVLTF	TGCGCCAGCAGCCTGACAGCGCTCTCTGGGGCCAACGTCCTGACTTTC
TRBV29-1	TRBJ2-7	.	.	CSVAYSSPSEQYF	TGCAGCGTTGCCTACAGCAGTCCGTCCGAGCAGTACTTC
TRBV20-1	TRBJ1-5	TRBD1	.	CSASQGDDNQPQHF	TGCAGTGCGTCACAGGGGGACGACAATCAGCCCCAGCATTTT
TRBV7-3	TRBJ2-1	.	.	CASSLAGRYNEQFF	TGTGCCAGCAGCTTAGCGGGAAGATACAATGAGCAGTTCTTC
TRBV29-1	TRBJ1-1	TRBD1	.	CSVDRTGNTEAFF	TGCAGCGTTGACCGGACAGGAAACACTGAAGCTTTCTTT
TRBV12-3/TRBV12-4	TRBJ1-1	TRBD1	.	CASSRETGKATEAFF	TGTGCCAGCAGCCGAGAGACAGGGAAGGCCACTGAAGCTTTCTTT
TRBV28	TRBJ2-5	.	few	CASSSDFRGTQYF	TGTGCCAGCAGTTCCGACTTCCGAGGGACCCAGTACTTC
TRBV7-3	TRBJ2-1	TRBD1	.	CASSLQGASEQFF	TGTGCCAGCAGCCTACAGGGGGCTAGTGAGCAGTTCTTC
TRBV29-1	TRBJ1-2	.	few	CSVEAVDYGYTF	TGCAGCGTTGAAGCCGTAGACTATGGCTACACCTTC
TRBV20-1	TRBJ1-5	.	few	CSARRSDNQPQHF	TGCAGTGCTAGACGTTCAGACAATCAGCCCCAGCATTTT
TRBV7-9	TRBJ2-5	TRBD2	many	CASSLTSKETQYF	TGTGCCAGCAGCTTGACTAGCAAGGAGACCCAGTACTTC
TRBV10-3	TRBJ1-1	.	many	CASSGGERDTEAFF	TGTGCCTCCAGCGGGGGGGAGCGGGACACTGAAGCTTTCTTT
TRBV20-1	TRBJ1-6	.	.	CSASRALDSPLHF	TGCAGTGCTAGTCGTGCTTTAGATTCACCCCTCCACTTT
TRBV20-1	TRBJ2-2	.	.	CSADPSGGALGELFF	TGCAGTGCTGATCCTTCAGGCGGAGCTCTCGGGGAGCTGTTTTTT
TRBV24-1	TRBJ2-7	.	.	CATGSGQSYEQYF	TGTGCCACCGGTAGCGGACAGTCCTACGAGCAGTACTTC
TRBV29-1	TRBJ1-3	.	many	CSARSGNTIYF	TGCAGCGCTCGCTCTGGAAACACCATATATTTT
TRBV10-3	TRBJ1-5	TRBD1	.	CAISGRTGDQPQHF	TGTGCCATCAGTGGAAGGACAGGGGACCAGCCCCAGCATTTT
TRBV7-2	TRBJ1-1	.	.	CASSSMGGNTEAFF	TGTGCCAGCAGCTCTATGGGGGGAAACACTGAAGCTTTCTTT
TRBV10-3	TRBJ1-4	TRBD1	few	CAVATGRDEKLFF	TGTGCCGTCGCGACAGGGAGGGATGAAAAACTGTTTTTT
TRBV6-2/TRBV6-3	TRBJ2-1	.	.	CASSYPRWGEVASDEQFF	TGTGCCAGCAGTTACCCCCGGTGGGGGGAGGTGGCTTCGGATGAGCAGTTCTTC
TRBV29-1	TRBJ1-5	.	many	CSAKAGSSNQPQHF	TGCAGCGCCAAAGCAGGCAGTAGCAATCAGCCCCAGCATTTT
TRBV29-1	TRBJ2-2	TRBD1	.	CSAPGQAPNTGELFF	TGCAGCGCCCCGGGACAGGCCCCGAACACCGGGGAGCTGTTTTTT
TRBV28	TRBJ1-2	.	.	CASRLSDRSGGYTF	TGTGCCAGCAGGCTCTCCGACAGGTCCGGTGGCTACACCTTC
TRBV29-1	TRBJ1-1	.	.	CSVFGGRMNTKAFF	TGCAGCGTTTTCGGGGGGCGGATGAACACTAAAGCTTTCTTT
TRBV12-3/TRBV12-4	TRBJ1-2	.	many	CASSYRQGYTF	TGTGCCAGCAGTTACAGGCAGGGCTACACCTTC
TRBV5-1	TRBJ2-3	.	.	CASSYIPGTDTQYF	TGCGCCAGCAGCTATATCCCGGGAACAGATACGCAGTATTTT
TRBV5-1	TRBJ1-3	.	many	CASSLIGTGSGNTIYF	TGCGCCAGCAGCTTGATTGGTACGGGGTCTGGAAACACCATATATTTT
TRBV5-5	TRBJ2-3	.	few	CASSVQTIGSTDTQYF	TGTGCCAGCAGCGTTCAAACGATCGGGAGCACAGATACGCAGTATTTT
TRBV28	TRBJ2-1	.	few	CASSPPQGIRNEQFF	TGTGCCAGCAGCCCCCCGCAGGGGATTAGAAATGAGCAGTTCTTC
TRBV12-3/TRBV12-4	TRBJ2-5	.	.	CANSLIAGRQETQYF	TGTGCCAACAGTTTAATAGCAGGAAGGCAAGAGACCCAGTACTTC
TRBV29-1	TRBJ2-5	TRBD1	.	CSVDTPQGQETQYF	TGCAGCGTTGATACTCCACAGGGGCAAGAGACCCAGTACTTC
TRBV7-2	TRBJ2-7	.	few	CASSRRSSYEQYF	TGTGCCAGCAGCCGGAGATCGTCCTACGAGCAGTACTTC
TRBV7-3	TRBJ1-1	.	few	CASSLTSDRGTEAFF	TGTGCCAGCAGCTTAACGTCGGACCGGGGCACTGAAGCTTTCTTT
TRBV7-2	TRBJ2-3	TRBD2	.	CASSPPGLAGVRTDTQYF	TGTGCCAGCAGCCCCCCGGGACTAGCGGGGGTCCGCACAGATACGCAGTATTTT
TRBV7-3	TRBJ2-1	TRBD2	many	CASSPSGSSYNEQFF	TGTGCCAGCAGCCCAAGCGGGAGCTCCTACAATGAGCAGTTCTTC
TRBV4-3	TRBJ1-2	.	few	CASSQGPSQYGYTF	TGCGCCAGCAGCCAGGGGCCCTCTCAATATGGCTACACCTTC
TRBV7-2	TRBJ1-1	.	few	CASSLQGGIEAFF	TGTGCCAGCAGCTTACAAGGGGGGATTGAAGCTTTCTTT
TRBV10-2	TRBJ1-2	.	many	CASRLKEAYGYTF	TGCGCCAGCAGACTGAAAGAGGCGTATGGCTACACCTTC